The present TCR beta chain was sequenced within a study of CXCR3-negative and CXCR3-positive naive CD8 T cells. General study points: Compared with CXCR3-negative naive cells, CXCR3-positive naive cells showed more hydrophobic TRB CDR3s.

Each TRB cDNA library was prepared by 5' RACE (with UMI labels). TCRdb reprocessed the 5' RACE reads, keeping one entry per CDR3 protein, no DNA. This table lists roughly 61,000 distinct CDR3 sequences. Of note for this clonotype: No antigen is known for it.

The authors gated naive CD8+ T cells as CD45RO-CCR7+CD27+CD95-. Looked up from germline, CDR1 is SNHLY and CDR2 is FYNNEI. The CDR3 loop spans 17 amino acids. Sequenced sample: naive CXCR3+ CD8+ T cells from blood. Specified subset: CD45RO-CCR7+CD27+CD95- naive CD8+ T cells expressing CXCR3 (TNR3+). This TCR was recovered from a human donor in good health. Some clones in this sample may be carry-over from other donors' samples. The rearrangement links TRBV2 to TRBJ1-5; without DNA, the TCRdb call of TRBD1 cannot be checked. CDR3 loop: CASSDLGQGFSNQPQHF.